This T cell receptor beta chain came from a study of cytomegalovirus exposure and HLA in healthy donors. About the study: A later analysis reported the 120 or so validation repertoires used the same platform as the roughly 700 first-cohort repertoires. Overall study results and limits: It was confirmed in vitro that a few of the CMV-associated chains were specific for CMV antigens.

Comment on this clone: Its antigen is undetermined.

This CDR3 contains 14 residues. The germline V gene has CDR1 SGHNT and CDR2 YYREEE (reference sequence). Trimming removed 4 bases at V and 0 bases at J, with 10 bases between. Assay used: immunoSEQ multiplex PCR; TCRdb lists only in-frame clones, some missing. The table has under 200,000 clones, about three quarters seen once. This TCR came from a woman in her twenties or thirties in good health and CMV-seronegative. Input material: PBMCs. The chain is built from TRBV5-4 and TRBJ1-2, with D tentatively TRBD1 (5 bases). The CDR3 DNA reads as TGTGCCAGCAGCCTAACAGGAGCTAACTATGGCTACACCTTC. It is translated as CASSLTGANYGYTF.